This section outlines one T cell receptor beta chain sequence together with its context. Its binding antigen is unknown. No per-base quality is available; no much larger clone lies one base away. Donors were 39 systemically healthy Caucasian individuals from Russia aged roughly 6 to 90 years. Each donor gave about 11 milliliters of peripheral blood, drawn into EDTA-treated Vacutainer tubes. Ficoll-Paque density-gradient centrifugation was used to isolate PBMCs, with at least 6.5 million per sample. Total RNA was extracted from PBMCs with Trizol reagent, with at least 6 micrograms obtained per sample. Naive CD45RAhigh/CD27high T cell percentages were measured by flow cytometry on a PBMC aliquot from every donor. The CDR3, cysteine through phenylalanine, is 12 amino acids long. Left in the record is the CDR3 DNA by itself, 36 bases read in frame from the first base. Based on the germline V gene (reference sequence), the CDR1 and CDR2 sequences are DFQATT and SNEGSKA. The junction shows trimming of 2 bases on V and 14 bases on J, and the gene matches do not reach 6 bases of it.

Library construction relied on 5' RACE. Instrument used: Illumina HiSeq 2500. A second PCR of roughly 6 to 12 cycles was run with a J-beta primer mix and a sample-barcoded 5' primer. A template-switch 5' adaptor carrying 12 random nucleotides introduced a unique molecular identifier onto each TCR beta cDNA molecule. At least 2.5 million CDR3-containing paired-end reads were obtained from each sample. First-strand cDNA was synthesized from all RNA with the Mint cDNA synthesis kit, primed by a TRBC-specific oligonucleotide. Following uracil-DNA glycosylase treatment, a first 18-cycle PCR with universal primers M1SS and BC2_uni_R was performed on all cDNA. The source study handled its data this way. Each sample was normalized by randomly selecting 1 million high-quality reads, each carrying a distinct molecular identifier. Instead of being binned into consensus sequences, reads that shared molecular identifiers were thrown out. MiTCR, set to a Q25 quality threshold and the strictest error-elimination algorithm, was used for CDR3 identification, clonotype clustering and error correction. A nonparametric unseen species model with Euler transformation was used to estimate lower-bound total TCR beta diversity. The raw public reads went through TCRdb reprocessing: fastp at Q25, MiXCR clone calling, in-frame beta chains kept. A single entry per CDR3 protein holds the most common genes and DNA from its merged rows. These V and J calls originate from TCRdb's pipeline instead of the authors' own analysis. In this sample the table shows around 850,000 distinct CDR3 sequences, around 36% of which occur a single time. The top ten clonotypes cover 10% to 15% of the sample.

The data belong to a study of blood T cells in healthy people across ages (dated by TCRdb to 2015 to 2017). Turning to the overall study: Template switching captured roughly one uniquely barcoded TCR beta cDNA molecule per two T cells in model experiments. Using the same blood draw, the study looked at two additional independent replicas of 1 million unique cDNA reads for two donors, one aged 18 to 30 and the other aged 80 or older. Using deep sequencing normalized with unique cDNA molecular identifiers, the study measured how TCR beta repertoire diversity changes with age. To avoid experimental bias, donors of different ages were distributed randomly across sequencing lanes. Donors were grouped into four age groups: young (average approximately 15 years), middle-aged (roughly 40), aged (around 60) and long-lived (82).

General study outcomes and caveats: Bulk unsorted PBMC profiling prevented conclusive comparison of naive and antigen-experienced compartments. Donor CMV infection status was unknown, potentially confounding age-related changes in expanded clonotypes. A strong correlation was found between observed TCR beta diversity and the percentage of naive T cells measured by flow cytometry. Compared with the aged group, the long-lived group had more naive CD4+ T cells, fewer expanded clones and increased TCR diversity, a pattern suggesting age selection. As age increased, observed TCR beta diversity per million T cells dropped in a roughly linear way, and a significant reduction was already evident by age about 40. Estimates of total diversity based on one million sequenced T cells were regarded as lower bounds and as underestimates.

The sequencing sample was made of blood. The V and J genes are TRBV20-1 and TRBJ1-6; 7 bases in the middle match TRBD1. The sequence derives from a man aged 18 to 29 in good health. At the DNA level, the sequence is TGCAGTGCTAGAAGAGGGGGCGGGACCCTCCACTTT. It codes for CSARRGGGTLHF.